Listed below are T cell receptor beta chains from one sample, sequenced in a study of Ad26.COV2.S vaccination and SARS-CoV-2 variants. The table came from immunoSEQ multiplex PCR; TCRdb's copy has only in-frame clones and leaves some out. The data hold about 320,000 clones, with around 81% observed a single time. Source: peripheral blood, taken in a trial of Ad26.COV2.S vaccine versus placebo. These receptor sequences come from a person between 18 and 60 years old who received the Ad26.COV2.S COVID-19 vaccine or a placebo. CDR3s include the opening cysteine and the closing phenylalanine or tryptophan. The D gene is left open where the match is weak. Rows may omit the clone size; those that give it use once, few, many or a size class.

CDR3 DNA: TGTGCCAGCAGCTCCTCCGGGGGACTAGAGACCCAGTACTTC
CDR3 protein: CASSSSGGLETQYF
D gene: NA
clone size: NA
J gene: TRBJ2-5
V gene: TRBV28

CDR3 DNA: TGCAGTGCTAGTGACAGTTCCTCTGGAAACACCATATATTTT
CDR3 protein: CSASDSSSGNTIYF
D gene: NA
clone size: NA
J gene: TRBJ1-3
V gene: TRBV20-1

CDR3 DNA: TGTGCCAGCAGCTTTGGGGCAGGGCTATTGAACACTGAAGCTTTCTTT
CDR3 protein: CASSFGAGLLNTEAFF
D gene: NA
clone size: NA
J gene: TRBJ1-1
V gene: TRBV7-3

CDR3 DNA: TGTGCCAGCAGCTCCGGGACAAAGAACACTGAAGCTTTCTTT
CDR3 protein: CASSSGTKNTEAFF
D gene: NA
clone size: NA
J gene: TRBJ1-1
V gene: TRBV7-9

CDR3 DNA: TGTGCCATCAGTGAGTCTTTGGAGCCTGAAGCTTTCTTT
CDR3 protein: CAISESLEPEAFF
D gene: NA
clone size: NA
J gene: TRBJ1-1
V gene: TRBV10-3

CDR3 DNA: TGTGCCAGCAGCTTAGCCGGGACAGGGTATCGTGGCTACACCTTC
CDR3 protein: CASSLAGTGYRGYTF
D gene: TRBD1
clone size: NA
J gene: TRBJ1-2
V gene: TRBV7-8

CDR3 DNA: TGCGCCAGCAGCTCTCTACAGGGCGGGACCGGGGAGCTGTTTTTT
CDR3 protein: CASSSLQGGTGELFF
D gene: NA
clone size: once
J gene: TRBJ2-2
V gene: TRBV5-1

CDR3 DNA: TGTGCCAGCAGTTTATGGGGGACAGGTAGAACCAGCAATCAGCCCCAGCATTTT
CDR3 protein: CASSLWGTGRTSNQPQHF
D gene: TRBD1
clone size: NA
J gene: TRBJ1-5
V gene: TRBV27

CDR3 DNA: TGTGCCAGCAGCCGGGCTAGCAGTGATACGCAGTATTTT
CDR3 protein: CASSRASSDTQYF
D gene: NA
clone size: NA
J gene: TRBJ2-3
V gene: TRBV5-6

CDR3 DNA: TGCGCCAGCAAGGGGGCAGGGAACACTGAAGCTTTCTTT
CDR3 protein: CASKGAGNTEAFF
D gene: TRBD1
clone size: once
J gene: TRBJ1-1
V gene: TRBV5-1

CDR3 DNA: TGTGCCACCAGTGATGCCCAGGGGTTCCAAGAGACCCAGTACTTC
CDR3 protein: CATSDAQGFQETQYF
D gene: NA
clone size: NA
J gene: TRBJ2-5
V gene: TRBV24-1

CDR3 DNA: TGTGCCAGCAGTCCCAGAGCGAGCTCCTACAATGAGCAGTTCTTC
CDR3 protein: CASSPRASSYNEQFF
D gene: NA
clone size: NA
J gene: TRBJ2-1
V gene: TRBV6-1

CDR3 DNA: TGCGCCAGCAGCATGGGACCCTACGAGCAGTACTTC
CDR3 protein: CASSMGPYEQYF
D gene: NA
clone size: NA
J gene: TRBJ2-7
V gene: TRBV5-1

CDR3 DNA: TGTGCCAGCAGCCGCAGGGGTAAGGGGAGCAATCAGCCCCAGCATTTT
CDR3 protein: CASSRRGKGSNQPQHF
D gene: NA
clone size: NA
J gene: TRBJ1-5
V gene: TRBV7-2

CDR3 DNA: TGTGCCAGCAATCGGGACACGGCCCGGGAGACCCAGTACTTC
CDR3 protein: CASNRDTARETQYF
D gene: NA
clone size: NA
J gene: TRBJ2-5
V gene: TRBV5-5

CDR3 DNA: TGTGCCAGCAGTTCCGGACCCGACGTGACCTATGGCTACACCTTC
CDR3 protein: CASSSGPDVTYGYTF
D gene: NA
clone size: NA
J gene: TRBJ1-2
V gene: TRBV28

CDR3 DNA: TGTGCCAGCAGCTTAGTACCGGCTAGCAAAGAGACCCAGTACTTC
CDR3 protein: CASSLVPASKETQYF
D gene: NA
clone size: NA
J gene: TRBJ2-5
V gene: TRBV7-6

CDR3 DNA: TGTGCCAGCAGCGAAAGGGCTTGGGAGCAGTTCTTC
CDR3 protein: CASSERAWEQFF
D gene: NA
clone size: NA
J gene: TRBJ2-1
V gene: TRBV2

CDR3 DNA: TGTGCCAGCAGTTCCTGGACAGGGGGCGACTATGGCTACACCTTC
CDR3 protein: CASSSWTGGDYGYTF
D gene: TRBD1
clone size: NA
J gene: TRBJ1-2
V gene: TRBV28

CDR3 DNA: TGTGCCAGCAGCCAAGATTGGGCAGGGAACATCCACTATGGCTACACCTTC
CDR3 protein: CASSQDWAGNIHYGYTF
D gene: NA
clone size: NA
J gene: TRBJ1-2
V gene: TRBV4-2

CDR3 DNA: TGTGCCAGCAGCCAAGATATAAAGCGGGGGGGCCAAGAGACCCAGTACTTC
CDR3 protein: CASSQDIKRGGQETQYF
D gene: TRBD2
clone size: NA
J gene: TRBJ2-5
V gene: TRBV3-1/TRBV3-2

CDR3 DNA: TGCGCCAGCAGCCCCCGACAGGGGACCGGGGAGCTGTTTTTT
CDR3 protein: CASSPRQGTGELFF
D gene: TRBD1
clone size: NA
J gene: TRBJ2-2
V gene: TRBV4-1

CDR3 DNA: TGTGCCAGCAGCACAATAGCGGGGGGGAACACCGGGGAGCTGTTTTTT
CDR3 protein: CASSTIAGGNTGELFF
D gene: NA
clone size: NA
J gene: TRBJ2-2
V gene: TRBV21-1

CDR3 DNA: TGTGCCAGCCGCGAGTTGATGAACACTGAAGCTTTCTTT
CDR3 protein: CASRELMNTEAFF
D gene: NA
clone size: NA
J gene: TRBJ1-1
V gene: TRBV27

CDR3 DNA: TGTGCCAGCAGCCCCCGGACAGGGGGAAATTCACCCCTCCACTTT
CDR3 protein: CASSPRTGGNSPLHF
D gene: TRBD1
clone size: NA
J gene: TRBJ1-6
V gene: TRBV3-1/TRBV3-2

CDR3 DNA: TGTGCCAGCAGGACCGGGACAGCCTACGAGCAGTACTTC
CDR3 protein: CASRTGTAYEQYF
D gene: TRBD1
clone size: NA
J gene: TRBJ2-7
V gene: TRBV6-5

CDR3 DNA: TGTGCCAGCACCGGCCTAGCGGGGGTTACGCAGTATTTT
CDR3 protein: CASTGLAGVTQYF
D gene: TRBD2
clone size: NA
J gene: TRBJ2-3
V gene: TRBV28

CDR3 DNA: TGTGCCAGCAGCCCCCCGGGACAGGGAGCTTATCAGCCCCAGCATTTT
CDR3 protein: CASSPPGQGAYQPQHF
D gene: TRBD1
clone size: NA
J gene: TRBJ1-5
V gene: TRBV7-9

CDR3 DNA: TGTGCCAGCAGGAAAAGGGGGGTCCCACCCCTCCACTTT
CDR3 protein: CASRKRGVPPLHF
D gene: NA
clone size: NA
J gene: TRBJ1-6
V gene: TRBV6-5

CDR3 DNA: TGCGCCAGCAGCCCCGGGACTAGCGGGGGGGCCGGCACAGATACGCAGTATTTT
CDR3 protein: CASSPGTSGGAGTDTQYF
D gene: TRBD2
clone size: NA
J gene: TRBJ2-3
V gene: TRBV10-1

CDR3 DNA: TGTGCCAGCAGTTCCGCCGGACCCATGAACACTGAAGCTTTCTTT
CDR3 protein: CASSSAGPMNTEAFF
D gene: NA
clone size: NA
J gene: TRBJ1-1
V gene: TRBV28

CDR3 DNA: TGTGCCAGCATTGGGGACAACTATGGCTACACCTTC
CDR3 protein: CASIGDNYGYTF
D gene: NA
clone size: NA
J gene: TRBJ1-2
V gene: TRBV5-5

CDR3 DNA: TGTGCCAGCAGCCCGAGGTCCTACGAGCAGTACTTC
CDR3 protein: CASSPRSYEQYF
D gene: NA
clone size: NA
J gene: TRBJ2-7
V gene: TRBV28

CDR3 DNA: TGCGCCAGCAGCTTGGGGGGACAGGGGTACGAGCAGTACTTC
CDR3 protein: CASSLGGQGYEQYF
D gene: TRBD1
clone size: NA
J gene: TRBJ2-7
V gene: TRBV5-1

CDR3 DNA: TGTGCCAGCAGTTACGGGACTAGCGACTACGAGCAGTACTTC
CDR3 protein: CASSYGTSDYEQYF
D gene: TRBD2
clone size: NA
J gene: TRBJ2-7
V gene: TRBV6-5

CDR3 DNA: TGTGCCAGCAGCTCTGGGGGTTTTATCACTGAAGCTTTCTTT
CDR3 protein: CASSSGGFITEAFF
D gene: NA
clone size: NA
J gene: TRBJ1-1
V gene: TRBV7-9

CDR3 DNA: TGTGCCAGTAGTGCCCAACGGCAGGCGGGCAATCAGCCCCAGCATTTT
CDR3 protein: CASSAQRQAGNQPQHF
D gene: NA
clone size: many
J gene: TRBJ1-5
V gene: TRBV19

CDR3 DNA: TGTGCCAGCAGCTTGGATGGGGGGAGATCACCCCTCCACTTT
CDR3 protein: CASSLDGGRSPLHF
D gene: NA
clone size: NA
J gene: TRBJ1-6
V gene: TRBV5-4

CDR3 DNA: TGTGCCAGCAGCTCCCTCCAAAACTCGGGCCCCTATGGCTACACCTTC
CDR3 protein: CASSSLQNSGPYGYTF
D gene: NA
clone size: NA
J gene: TRBJ1-2
V gene: TRBV11-1

CDR3 DNA: TGTGCCAGCAGCGTAGGCCGGGGTGACTACAATGAGCAGTTCTTC
CDR3 protein: CASSVGRGDYNEQFF
D gene: NA
clone size: NA
J gene: TRBJ2-1
V gene: TRBV9

CDR3 DNA: TGTGCCAGTAGTATAGGGGGAGGACAGTCTGAAAAACTGTTTTTT
CDR3 protein: CASSIGGGQSEKLFF
D gene: NA
clone size: NA
J gene: TRBJ1-4
V gene: TRBV19

CDR3 DNA: TGTGCCAGCAGCCAAGGGACAGGGGGTACAGATACGCAGTATTTT
CDR3 protein: CASSQGTGGTDTQYF
D gene: TRBD1
clone size: NA
J gene: TRBJ2-3
V gene: TRBV4-2

CDR3 DNA: TGTGCCAGTAGTATTCGACAGGGCGCAACTAATGAAAAACTGTTTTTT
CDR3 protein: CASSIRQGATNEKLFF
D gene: TRBD1
clone size: once
J gene: TRBJ1-4
V gene: TRBV19

CDR3 DNA: TGTGCCAGCAGTTCCCCGGGCCAAAGGTACGGTGAGCAGTTCTTC
CDR3 protein: CASSSPGQRYGEQFF
D gene: NA
clone size: NA
J gene: TRBJ2-1
V gene: TRBV6-5

CDR3 DNA: TGTGCCAGCAGCGTAGGGGACAGTGCGTTTGGGTACGAGCAGTACTTC
CDR3 protein: CASSVGDSAFGYEQYF
D gene: TRBD1
clone size: once
J gene: TRBJ2-7
V gene: TRBV9

CDR3 DNA: TGTGCCAGCAGCCCTGGGACAGGTCACACCGGGGAGCTGTTTTTT
CDR3 protein: CASSPGTGHTGELFF
D gene: TRBD1
clone size: NA
J gene: TRBJ2-2
V gene: TRBV7-9

CDR3 DNA: TGTGCCAGCAGCTTTGATCCGGGGCCAGAGACCCAGTACTTC
CDR3 protein: CASSFDPGPETQYF
D gene: NA
clone size: once
J gene: TRBJ2-5
V gene: TRBV5-5

CDR3 DNA: TGTGCCAGCAGCTTAGGATCGTACTTGAAAAACATTCAGTACTTC
CDR3 protein: CASSLGSYLKNIQYF
D gene: NA
clone size: NA
J gene: TRBJ2-4
V gene: TRBV13

CDR3 DNA: TGTGCCAGTAGTCCCCGGTGGCTAGCGGGGGTAGAGACCCAGTACTTC
CDR3 protein: CASSPRWLAGVETQYF
D gene: TRBD2
clone size: NA
J gene: TRBJ2-5
V gene: TRBV19

CDR3 DNA: TGTGCCAGCAACGAGGGAGGGCACCTTTTAACAGATACGCAGTATTTT
CDR3 protein: CASNEGGHLLTDTQYF
D gene: TRBD2
clone size: NA
J gene: TRBJ2-3
V gene: TRBV6-4

CDR3 DNA: TGCGCCAGCAGCCCAAATGAACAGGGGCCCACGCGATACGAGCAGTACTTC
CDR3 protein: CASSPNEQGPTRYEQYF
D gene: TRBD1
clone size: NA
J gene: TRBJ2-7
V gene: TRBV4-1

CDR3 DNA: TGTGCCAGCAGCCTAGACCACAATCAGCCCCAGCATTTT
CDR3 protein: CASSLDHNQPQHF
D gene: NA
clone size: NA
J gene: TRBJ1-5
V gene: TRBV7-8

CDR3 DNA: TGTGCCAGCAGTGATAATAGGGGTAGCAATCAGCCCCAGCATTTT
CDR3 protein: CASSDNRGSNQPQHF
D gene: NA
clone size: NA
J gene: TRBJ1-5
V gene: TRBV6-1

CDR3 DNA: TGCGCCAGCAGACCCACCTGGGGCTCCTACGAGCAGTACTTC
CDR3 protein: CASRPTWGSYEQYF
D gene: NA
clone size: NA
J gene: TRBJ2-7
V gene: TRBV5-1

CDR3 DNA: TGTGCCAGCAGGCCCAGTGGGACGGGGGCCAACGTCCTGACTTTC
CDR3 protein: CASRPSGTGANVLTF
D gene: NA
clone size: NA
J gene: TRBJ2-6
V gene: TRBV28

CDR3 DNA: TGTGCCAGCAGCTTATTAAGGACTAGCGGGGGTAGCACAGATACGCAGTATTTT
CDR3 protein: CASSLLRTSGGSTDTQYF
D gene: TRBD2
clone size: NA
J gene: TRBJ2-3
V gene: TRBV7-2

CDR3 DNA: TGCGCCAGCAGCCTTACCCCCGGGCTAGCGGGAGAGACCCAGTACTTC
CDR3 protein: CASSLTPGLAGETQYF
D gene: TRBD2
clone size: NA
J gene: TRBJ2-5
V gene: TRBV4-1

CDR3 DNA: TGTGCCAGCAGCTTGGGATGGGCTTCGAACACTGAAGCTTTCTTT
CDR3 protein: CASSLGWASNTEAFF
D gene: NA
clone size: NA
J gene: TRBJ1-1
V gene: TRBV5-5

CDR3 DNA: TGTGCCAGCAGCTTAGCTGGTAGCGGCTCCTACAATGAGCAGTTCTTC
CDR3 protein: CASSLAGSGSYNEQFF
D gene: NA
clone size: once
J gene: TRBJ2-1
V gene: TRBV7-9

CDR3 DNA: TGTGCCACCTGGGCCGGGACAGGGTTTTTCTACGAGCAGTACTTC
CDR3 protein: CATWAGTGFFYEQYF
D gene: TRBD1
clone size: NA
J gene: TRBJ2-7
V gene: TRBV10-3